A single sample is the source of the 20 T cell receptor beta chains below, sequenced in a study of regulatory T cells in long-lasting Graves disease. As to time point: persistent/refractory GD, antithyroid drugs over 5 years with positive TRAb. PBMC-derived RNA was used for the TCR library. Construction of TCR beta libraries relied on iRepertoire HTBI primers and on Arm-PCR targeting CDR3 regions. MiXCR was run by TCRdb on the multiplex PCR reads, yielding one entry per CDR3 protein. The sample has about 340,000 distinct CDR3 sequences; around a fifth are singletons. This sample comprised peripheral blood mononuclear cells (PBMCs), obtained when the disease was refractory, from a patient treated with antithyroid drugs. These receptor sequences come from a female donor with Graves disease.

The chain has TRBV5-1 and TRBJ2-7; 7 bases map to TRBD1. The CDR3 has 16 amino acids. Trimming at V came to 0 bases and at J to 1 base, leaving 7 bases not matched to a gene. The germline CDR1 and CDR2 sequences are SGHRS and YFSETQ. CDR3 bases: TGCGCCAGCAGCTTGGCGATTAACAGGGGATCCTACGAGCAGTACTTC. It specifies CASSLAINRGSYEQYF.

The sample holds a few counts of this clonotype. The V gene is TRBV5-1, the J gene TRBJ1-2; D not resolved. Germline CDR1 SGHRS, CDR2 YFSETQ. V lost 2 bases to trimming and J lost 3 bases, with 11 bases between them. This CDR3 region has 14 residues. This CDR3 is CASSFDGSYYGYTF. The CDR3, as DNA: TGCGCCAGCAGCTTCGACGGATCTTACTATGGCTACACCTTC. The entire variable domain, with the rest obtained from reference TRBV5-1 and TRBJ1-2, is as follows: KAGVTQTPRYLIKTRGQQVTLSCSPISGHRSVSWYQQTPGQGLQFLFEYFSETQRNKGNFPGRFSGRQFSNSRSEMNVSTLELGDSALYLCASSFDGSYYGYTFGSGTRLTVV.

This clonotype was picked up many times. The genes are TRBV2 and TRBJ1-2; possibly TRBD1 for D (6 bases). CDR3 length: 16 residues. Trimming shortened V by 5 bases and J by 4 bases, and 20 bases separated the two germline ends. Per germline, CDR1 SNHLY and CDR2 FYNNEI. The CDR3 is CASSSTQTGLSYGYTF. Here the CDR3 DNA reads TGTGCCAGCAGTTCCACTCAAACAGGGTTATCCTATGGCTACACCTTC.

This clonotype was found a few times. The gene calls are TRBV6-1 and TRBJ2-2; D tentatively reads TRBD1 or TRBD2 (6 bases each). Per germline, CDR1 MNHNS and CDR2 SASEGT. Trimming took off 6 bases at V and 3 bases at J, with 14 bases between the two ends. This CDR3 is built from 15 residues. The CDR3 here is CASRRRAGDTGELFF. The CDR3 coding sequence is TGTGCCAGCAGGCGGAGGGCAGGGGACACCGGGGAGCTGTTTTTT.

The rearrangement joins TRBV11-3 to TRBJ2-7; D is perhaps TRBD1 (6 bases). V was trimmed by 0 bases and J by 0 bases, leaving 12 bases between them. This CDR3 has 16 amino acids. The germline V gene encodes CDR1 SGHNT and CDR2 YENEEA. DNA of the CDR3: TGTGCCAGCAGCTTAGAAGGGGACACAAGCTCCTACGAGCAGTACTTC. It specifies CASSLEGDTSSYEQYF.

This clonotype was seen many times. The chain carries TRBV11-2 and TRBJ2-7; D tentatively reads TRBD1 or TRBD2 (5 bases each). Trimming cost V 1 base and J 3 bases, with 28 bases left between them. Germline CDR1 and CDR2: SGHAT and FQNNGV. The CDR3 sequence is 20 residues long. The CDR3 reads CASSLVLKGVPPGADYEQYF. CDR3 nucleotides: TGTGCCAGCAGCTTAGTTCTTAAAGGCGTGCCGCCCGGGGCCGACTACGAGCAGTACTTC. The variable domain in full, with the rest retrieved from reference TRBV11-2 and TRBJ2-7, is EAGVAQSPRYKIIEKRQSVAFWCNPISGHATLYWYQQILGQGPKLLIQFQNNGVVDDSQLPKDRFSAERLKGVDSTLKIQPAKLEDSAVYLCASSLVLKGVPPGADYEQYFGPGTRLTVT.

V is TRBV11-2 and J is TRBJ1-3; D not certain. Germline loops: CDR1 SGHAT, CDR2 FQNNGV. Trimming shortened V by 8 bases and J by 5 bases, and 13 bases separated the two germline ends. The CDR3 extends over 13 amino acids. The CDR3 region is CASGRTERNTIYF. The CDR3, as DNA: TGTGCCAGCGGAAGAACGGAGAGAAACACCATATATTTT.

The genes are TRBV19 and TRBJ2-7; D gene unclear. The germline V and J ends were trimmed by 3 bases and 3 bases, with 12 bases remaining between them. The CDR3 runs to 14 residues. The germline CDR1 and CDR2 sequences are LNHDA and SQIVND (reference sequence). CDR3: CASSIGPDGYEQYF. CDR3 sequence (DNA): TGTGCCAGTAGTATCGGGCCGGACGGCTACGAGCAGTACTTC.

The J gene is TRBJ2-5, the V gene TRBV7-9; no clear D. CDR1 SEHNR and CDR2 FQNEAQ come from the germline V gene (reference sequence). Trimming shortened V by 1 base and J by 8 bases, and 5 bases separated the two germline ends. The length of the CDR3 is 11 residues. CDR3 in amino acids: CASSLEGTQYF. Here the CDR3 DNA reads TGTGCCAGCAGCTTAGAGGGAACCCAGTACTTC.

The chain employs TRBV20-1 and TRBJ1-3; D ambiguous. The CDR3 covers 15 residues. Germline CDR1 is DFQATT and CDR2 is SNEGSKA (reference sequence). Trimming took off 2 bases at V and 2 bases at J, with 13 bases between the two ends. This CDR3 is CSARMWGNAGNTIYF. The CDR3 DNA follows: TGCAGTGCTAGAATGTGGGGAAACGCTGGAAACACCATATATTTT.

This clonotype showed up many times. The chain links TRBV19 to TRBJ1-5, with TRBD1 matching over 9 bases. The CDR3 runs 15 residues. CDR1 and CDR2 from the germline V gene are LNHDA and SQIVND (reference sequence). Trimming cost V 6 bases and J 1 base; bases outside gene matches: 4. The DNA for the CDR3 is TGTGCCAGTAGACCGGGACAGGGAAGCAATCAGCCCCAGCATTTT. Amino acids: CASRPGQGSNQPQHF. Full variable domain (missing parts from reference TRBV19 and TRBJ1-5): DGGITQSPKYLFRKEGQNVTLSCEQNLNHDAMYWYRQDPGQGLRLIYYSQIVNDFQKGDIAEGYSVSREKKESFPLTVTSAQKNPTAFYLCASRPGQGSNQPQHFGDGTRLSIL.

This clonotype has only a few counts. The V gene is TRBV19, the J gene TRBJ2-7; 8 bases fit TRBD1. The V segment lost 6 bases and the J segment 1 base; nucleotides outside the gene matches: 8. The germline CDR1 and CDR2 sequences are LNHDA and SQIVND (reference sequence). The CDR3 runs 15 residues. The DNA for the CDR3 is TGTGCCAGTAGCTACCAGGGGGCAGGATCCTACGAGCAGTACTTC. It is translated as CASSYQGAGSYEQYF.

This clonotype was counted at least ten times. The CDR3 coding sequence is TGTGCCAGCAGTCAGGGGGGCCCGAGACCCCAGCATTTT. As protein: CASSQGGPRPQHF. The rearrangement links TRBV6-1 to TRBJ1-5, with 7 bases fitting TRBD1. Germline V gene lookup returns CDR1 MNHNS and CDR2 SASEGT. The CDR3 loop spans 13 amino acids. V shed 5 bases, J shed 10 bases, and the junction held 8 bases outside the gene matches.

This clonotype has a count of ten or more. CDR3 coding DNA: TGTGCCAGCAGTTTGATGGGAGGGGACGAGCAGTACTTC. Amino acids: CASSLMGGDEQYF. The J gene is TRBJ2-7, the V gene TRBV12-3 or TRBV12-4; 7 bases fit TRBD2. The CDR3 spans 13 residues. V trimming: 3 bases; J trimming: 5 bases; junction bases outside the gene matches: 4.

The V gene is TRBV7-2, the J gene TRBJ1-5; D may be TRBD1 (5 bases). The CDR3 consists of 15 residues. V was cut by 5 bases and J by 0 bases, with 11 bases left in between. Germline V gene sequence: CDR1 SGHTA, CDR2 FQGNSA. This CDR3 is CASSAGTYSNQPQHF. CDR3 nucleotides: TGTGCCAGCAGCGCCGGGACTTATAGCAATCAGCCCCAGCATTTT.

This sequence joins TRBV7-9 and TRBJ2-5; no firm D call. Trimming shortened V by 8 bases and J by 1 base, and 14 bases separated the two germline ends. CDR1 and CDR2 (germline): SEHNR, FQNEAQ (reference sequence). The CDR3 is 14 residues long. The CDR3 region has the DNA TGTGCCAGCCACTCCACCGGGCCCCAAGAGACCCAGTACTTC. It encodes CASHSTGPQETQYF.

This clonotype was seen many times. The chain links TRBV2 to TRBJ1-5; D is unclear. The CDR3 spans 14 residues. Germline loops: CDR1 SNHLY, CDR2 FYNNEI. V was pared by 2 bases and J by 2 bases, with 7 bases between. Here the CDR3 DNA reads TGTGCCAGCAGTGAATTTGGGGGCAATCAGCCCCAGCATTTT. It codes for CASSEFGGNQPQHF. The variable domain in full, with the rest retrieved from reference TRBV2 and TRBJ1-5, is EPEVTQTPSHQVTQMGQEVILRCVPISNHLYFYWYRQILGQKVEFLVSFYNNEISEKSEIFDDQFSVERPDGSNFTLKIRSTKLEDSAMYFCASSEFGGNQPQHFGDGTRLSIL.

This clonotype has ten or more counts. The rearrangement links TRBV2 to TRBJ2-5; D call uncertain. Trimming stripped 6 bases from V and 0 bases from J, with 5 bases between. The germline V gene has CDR1 SNHLY and CDR2 FYNNEI. CDR3 length: 12 residues. CDR3 coding DNA: TGTGCCAGCAGCGCCTACCAAGAGACCCAGTACTTC. Encoded protein: CASSAYQETQYF. Full variable domain (missing parts from reference TRBV2 and TRBJ2-5): EPEVTQTPSHQVTQMGQEVILRCVPISNHLYFYWYRQILGQKVEFLVSFYNNEISEKSEIFDDQFSVERPDGSNFTLKIRSTKLEDSAMYFCASSAYQETQYFGPGTRLLVL.

Many counts were recorded for this clonotype. This chain connects TRBV5-1 to TRBJ2-5; 7 nucleotides match TRBD1. The germline gives CDR1 SGHRS, CDR2 YFSETQ. The CDR3 loop spans 14 amino acids. V was clipped by 4 bases and J by 0 bases; unmatched bases: 3. CDR3 sequence: CASSIQGDQETQYF. CDR3 nucleotides: TGCGCCAGCAGCATCCAGGGGGACCAAGAGACCCAGTACTTC.

The chain is built from TRBV4-1 and TRBJ2-4; 9 nucleotides match TRBD1. The V gene's germline CDR1 is MGHRA and CDR2 YSYEKL. The CDR3 covers 15 residues. Trimming removed 5 bases from V and 9 bases from J; junction bases left unmatched: 11. CDR3 amino acids: CASSVRQGDRTIQYF. In DNA form, the CDR3 reads TGCGCCAGCAGCGTTAGACAGGGGGACAGAACCATTCAGTACTTC.